This T cell receptor (beta chain) was obtained from a study of CD8 T cells in ankylosing spondylitis (dated by TCRdb to the late 2010s). For the study in its entirety: T cell receptor beta repertoires were profiled in healthy donors and ankylosing spondylitis patients so that disease-linked TCR variants could be found. Peripheral blood samples were taken, and synovial fluid was additionally collected from ankylosing spondylitis patients. The full study cohort was made up of about 24 ankylosing spondylitis patients and roughly 100 healthy donors.

Comments on this clonotype: Its target antigen remains unknown. Per-base quality was not reported, and no clone a single base away is much larger than it.

Overall results and qualifications from the work: The disease-linked clones were reported as significantly enriched in matched synovial fluid samples from ankylosing spondylitis patients. Blood from ankylosing spondylitis patients appeared to be characterized by a TCR beta motif made up of seven or eight highly homologous amino acid variants. Some of the motif variants had been reported before in the synovial fluid and blood of reactive arthritis patients, a finding that suggests common disease-initiation mechanisms. A CD8+ phenotype was shown by the disease-linked clones, which were found at relatively low frequencies in peripheral blood.

V is shortened by 5 bases, J by 0 bases, and the region joining them spans 13 bases. According to the germline V gene, CDR1 reads SNHLY and CDR2 reads FYNNEI. The CDR3 spans 16 residues, from the cysteine through the phenylalanine. The entry retains the CDR3 DNA only, 48 bases that are in frame from base 1. The listed sequencing device is Illumina HiSeq 2500. TCR beta libraries were prepared by quantitative 5'-RACE with molecular barcodes. As for the original processing: A new computational method based on a probabilistic model of VDJ rearrangement was used to identify disease-linked TCR variants. In-frame beta chains were kept once TCRdb had trimmed the public reads at Q25 with fastp and called clones with MiXCR. Each entry merges the rows of one CDR3 protein and shows their most common DNA and genes. TCRdb's processing, not the authors', yielded these V and J calls. A total of under 950,000 distinct CDR3 sequences appear in this sample, 15% to 20% of them only once. 15% to 20% of the sample belongs to the ten largest clones.

The chain is made from TRBV2 and TRBJ2-2, with TRBD2 as a weak D call on 5 bases. Sequenced input: blood, either unsorted or a sorted T cell fraction (not recorded which). The receptor was isolated from a male donor with ankylosing spondylitis. The CDR3 protein is CASSRGQATNTGELFF. The DNA is as follows: TGTGCCAGCAGTCGCGGGCAGGCCACGAACACCGGGGAGCTGTTTTTT. Reference TRBV2 and TRBJ2-2 genes cover what lies past the CDR3, so the full variable domain is EPEVTQTPSHQVTQMGQEVILRCVPISNHLYFYWYRQILGQKVEFLVSFYNNEISEKSEIFDDQFSVERPDGSNFTLKIRSTKLEDSAMYFCASSRGQATNTGELFFGEGSRLTVL.